The T cell receptor beta chain under discussion was sequenced for a study of early T cells in non-severe SARS-CoV-2 infection. A single record per CDR3 protein comes from TCRdb applying MiXCR to the 5' RACE reads. Of about 54,000 distinct CDR3 sequences in the sample, around 8% were seen once. This clonotype was seen repeatedly, ten times or more. The source material was whole blood, sampled at baseline. This TCR derives from an adult who was a healthcare worker with PCR-confirmed SARS-CoV-2 infection or an uninfected control (not recorded which).

DNA for the CDR3: TGTGCTAGTGGATCCGGGACAGGGGGCTACAATGAGCAGTTCTTC. Its protein product is CASGSGTGGYNEQFF. This sequence joins TRBV12-5 and TRBJ2-1, with TRBD1 matching 11 bases. Germline lookup yields CDR1 LGHNT and CDR2 FRNRAP. V lost 6 bases and J lost 3; bases outside the gene matches: 4. The CDR3 loop spans 15 amino acids.